This TCR beta chain was found in a study of cytomegalovirus exposure and HLA in healthy donors. Study overall: The 120 validation repertoires and the approximately 700 first-cohort repertoires shared a platform, a later analysis reported. Findings of the study overall: While the bulk of TCR sequences proved rare, some public TCRs turned up in many donors. According to a subsequent analysis, TCR clusters identified in the first cohort showed a tendency to co-occur across the 100 to 150 validation repertoires.

TCRdb's copy holds only in-frame clones and misses some; the assay was immunoSEQ multiplex PCR. The sample yields tens of thousands of clones, 80% to 95% seen once. V trimming: 2 bases; J trimming: 7 bases; junction bases outside the gene matches: 5. The germline gives CDR1 SGHVS, CDR2 FNYEAQ. The CDR3 extends over 13 amino acids. In the case of this clone: Its target is not known.

The rearrangement links TRBV7-6 to TRBJ2-7; 7 bases are a match to TRBD2. This clonotype originated in a woman under 40 in good health and CMV-seropositive. Material for sequencing was PBMCs. The CDR3 spells CASSLQRDREQYF. The CDR3 nucleotides are TGTGCCAGCAGCTTACAGCGGGACCGTGAGCAGTACTTC.